This T cell receptor (beta chain) was sequenced for a study of tumor and adjacent non-tumor tissue in lung cancer. Regarding this clonotype: A much more abundant neighbour one base away suggests this may be a read error.

No cell sorting was done before RNA was extracted from the tissue. Donors were chemotherapy-naive, newly diagnosed lung cancer surgical patients in China, August–November 2014. The library came from three nested PCR rounds adapted from ARM-PCR protocols. TCRdb used MiXCR to reprocess the multiplex PCR reads, holding one entry per CDR3 protein. The profile shows about 200,000 distinct CDR3 sequences, 71% of them singletons. The CDR3 is made up of 15 amino acids. In germline, CDR1 is MNHEY, CDR2 SVGAGI. This receptor was obtained from a man in his 60s with non-small cell lung cancer. The source material was lung tumor tissue. The rearrangement uses TRBV6-5 and TRBJ2-7, with 7 bases fitting TRBD2. The CDR3 protein is CASSYSFGRKDEKYF. CDR3 DNA: TGTGCCAGCAGTTACTCGTTCGGGAGGAAAGACGAGAAGTACTTC.